Described below is a single T cell receptor beta chain sequence and its context. J was trimmed by 6 bases and V by 6 bases; bases with no gene match: 10. This CDR3 has 15 residues. Germline CDR1 reads SGHNT; CDR2 reads YENEEA. This specimen comes from a study of blood T cell repertoires in COVID-19. Assay used: immunoSEQ multiplex PCR; TCRdb lists only in-frame clones, some missing. This sample has 160,000 or so clones, with under 90% found just once. Ages ranged from roughly 18 to 95 years, with residence in fewer than 25 US areas. Sequencing was done on a sample of PBMCs or T cells enriched from blood (not recorded which). The rearrangement links TRBV11-3 to TRBJ1-1; 10 bases line up with TRBD1. The origin of this receptor is a woman in her fifties or sixties who had recovered from COVID-19. CDR3 sequence (DNA): TGTGCCAGCAGTAACCGGGACAGGGGTGTCGCTGAAGCTTTCTTT. Amino acid sequence: CASSNRDRGVAEAFF. Using reference TRBV11-3 and TRBJ1-1 for the parts outside the CDR3, the full variable domain is EAGVVQSPRYKIIEKKQPVAFWCNPISGHNTLYWYLQNLGQGPELLIRYENEEAVDDSQLPKDRFSAERLKGVDSTLKIQPAELGDSAVYLCASSNRDRGVAEAFFGQGTRLTVV.